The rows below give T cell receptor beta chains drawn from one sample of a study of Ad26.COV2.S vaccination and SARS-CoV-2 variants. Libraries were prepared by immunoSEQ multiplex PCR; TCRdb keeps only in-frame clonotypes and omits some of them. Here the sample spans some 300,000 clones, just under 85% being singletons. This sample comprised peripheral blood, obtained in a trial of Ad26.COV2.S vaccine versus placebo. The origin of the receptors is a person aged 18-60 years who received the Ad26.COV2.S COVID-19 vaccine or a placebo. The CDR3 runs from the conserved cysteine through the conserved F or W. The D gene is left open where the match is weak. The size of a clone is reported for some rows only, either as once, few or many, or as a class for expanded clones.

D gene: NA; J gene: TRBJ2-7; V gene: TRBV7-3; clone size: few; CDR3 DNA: TGTGCCAGCGCTCCGAGCGGGTCCTACGAGCAGTACTTC; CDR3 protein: CASAPSGSYEQYF
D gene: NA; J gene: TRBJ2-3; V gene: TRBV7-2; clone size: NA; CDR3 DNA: TGTGCCAGCAGCTTGAACGGGTACACAGATACGCAGTATTTT; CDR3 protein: CASSLNGYTDTQYF
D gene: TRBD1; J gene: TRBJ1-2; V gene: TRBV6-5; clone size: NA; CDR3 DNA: TGTGCCAGCAGTTACTCCGGGACAGGTTACACCTTC; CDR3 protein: CASSYSGTGYTF
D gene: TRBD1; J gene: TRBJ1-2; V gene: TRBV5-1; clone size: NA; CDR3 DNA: TGCGCCAGCAGCGCACTAACCCGACAGGGGAAGGCGTATGGCTACACCTTC; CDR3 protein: CASSALTRQGKAYGYTF
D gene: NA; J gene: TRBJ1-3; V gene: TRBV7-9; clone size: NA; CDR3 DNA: TGTGCCAGCAGCTTAACACTGGGAAACACCATATATTTT; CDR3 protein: CASSLTLGNTIYF
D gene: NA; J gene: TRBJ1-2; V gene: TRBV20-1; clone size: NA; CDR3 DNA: TGCAGTGCTAGTCAGGCAGGGGACTATGGCTACACCTTC; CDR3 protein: CSASQAGDYGYTF
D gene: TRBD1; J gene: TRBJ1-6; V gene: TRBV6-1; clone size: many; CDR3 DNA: TGTGCCAGCAGTGAAGGAGGGACAGGGAATTCACCCCTCCACTTT; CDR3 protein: CASSEGGTGNSPLHF
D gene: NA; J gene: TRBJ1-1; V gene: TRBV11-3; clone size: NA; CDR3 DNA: TGTGCCAGCAGCTTCCCGTGGTCCACTGAAGCTTTCTTT; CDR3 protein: CASSFPWSTEAFF
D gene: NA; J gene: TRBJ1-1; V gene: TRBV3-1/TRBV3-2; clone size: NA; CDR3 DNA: TGTGCCAGCAGCCTTGGACTGAGGAACACTGAAGCTTTCTTT; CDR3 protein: CASSLGLRNTEAFF
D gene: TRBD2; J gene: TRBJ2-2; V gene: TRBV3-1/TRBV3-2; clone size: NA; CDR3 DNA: TGTGCCAGCAGCCAAGATCTGACTAGCCGGACCGGGGAGCTGTTTTTT; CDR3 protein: CASSQDLTSRTGELFF
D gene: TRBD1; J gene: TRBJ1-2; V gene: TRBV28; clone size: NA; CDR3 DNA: TGTGCCAGCAGTCCCGACAGGGGAGGCTACACCTTC; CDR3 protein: CASSPDRGGYTF
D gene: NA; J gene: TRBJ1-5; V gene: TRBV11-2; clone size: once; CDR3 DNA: TGTGCCAGCAGCTTAGGACGATATCAGCCCCAGCATTTT; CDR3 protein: CASSLGRYQPQHF
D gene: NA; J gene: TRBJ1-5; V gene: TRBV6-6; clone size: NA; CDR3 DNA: TGTGCCAGCAGGGGGGGCTCTTTCAATCAGCCCCAGCATTTT; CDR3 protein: CASRGGSFNQPQHF
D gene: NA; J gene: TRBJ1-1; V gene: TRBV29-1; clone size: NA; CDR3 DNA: TGCAGCGTTGAAGACCAGGAGGGATGGACTGAAGCTTTCTTT; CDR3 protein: CSVEDQEGWTEAFF
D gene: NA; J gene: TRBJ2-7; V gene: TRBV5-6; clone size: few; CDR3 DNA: TGTGCCAGCAGCTCATCCTACGAGCAGTACTTC; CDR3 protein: CASSSSYEQYF
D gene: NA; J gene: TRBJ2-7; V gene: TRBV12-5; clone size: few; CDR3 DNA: TGTGCTAGTGGTTTGGTTCCGGGGACTCGTCGATCCTACGAGCAGTACTTC; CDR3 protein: CASGLVPGTRRSYEQYF
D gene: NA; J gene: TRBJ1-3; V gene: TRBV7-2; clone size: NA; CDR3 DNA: TGTGCCAGCAGCACAGACAGGCCCCTCTCTGGAAACACCATATATTTT; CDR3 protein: CASSTDRPLSGNTIYF
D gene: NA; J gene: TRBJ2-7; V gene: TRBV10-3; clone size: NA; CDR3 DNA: TGTGCCATCAGTCCAGGGGTGGAGCAGTACTTC; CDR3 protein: CAISPGVEQYF
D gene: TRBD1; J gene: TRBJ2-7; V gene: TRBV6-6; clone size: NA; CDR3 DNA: TGTGCCAGCAGTTGGACAGGTGGTTACGAGCAGTACTTC; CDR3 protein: CASSWTGGYEQYF
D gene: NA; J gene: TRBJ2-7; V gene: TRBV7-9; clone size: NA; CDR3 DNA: TGTGCCAGCAGCAAGTGGCAGGCCTACGAGCAGTACTTC; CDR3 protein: CASSKWQAYEQYF
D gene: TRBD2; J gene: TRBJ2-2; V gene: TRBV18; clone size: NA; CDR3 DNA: TGTGCCAGCTCACCAACTAGCGGGAACACCGGGGAGCTGTTTTTT; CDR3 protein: CASSPTSGNTGELFF
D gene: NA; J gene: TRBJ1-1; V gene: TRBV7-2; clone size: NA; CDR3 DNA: TGTGCCAGCAGCCTAAGCAGGGAGGGGGCTGAAGCTTTCTTT; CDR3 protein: CASSLSREGAEAFF
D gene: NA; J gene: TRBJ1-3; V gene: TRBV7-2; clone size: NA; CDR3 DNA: TGTGCCAGCAGCTTAGAGCCAGGGGGAAACACCATATATTTT; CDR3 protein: CASSLEPGGNTIYF
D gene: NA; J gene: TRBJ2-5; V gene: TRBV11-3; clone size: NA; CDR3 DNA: TGTGCCAGCAGCTTAGAGGGGGGCGGGGAGACCCAGTACTTC; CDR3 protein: CASSLEGGGETQYF
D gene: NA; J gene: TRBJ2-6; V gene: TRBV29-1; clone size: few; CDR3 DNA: TGCAGCGTTGAGGCCAGCGACTCTGGGGCCAACGTCCTGACTTTC; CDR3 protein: CSVEASDSGANVLTF
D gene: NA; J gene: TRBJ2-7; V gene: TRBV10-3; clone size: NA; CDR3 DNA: TGTGCCATCAGCCGGGACAACTCCTACGAGCAGTACTTC; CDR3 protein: CAISRDNSYEQYF
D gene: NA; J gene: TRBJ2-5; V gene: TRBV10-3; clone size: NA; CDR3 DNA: TGTGCCATCAGTGAGGGGGCAGCGGACCAAGAGACCCAGTACTTC; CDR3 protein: CAISEGAADQETQYF
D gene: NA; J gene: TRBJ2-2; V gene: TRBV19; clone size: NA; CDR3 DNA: TGTGCCAGTAGTAGAGACGCTCCGTCGGGAACGAACACCGGGGAGCTGTTTTTT; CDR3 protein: CASSRDAPSGTNTGELFF
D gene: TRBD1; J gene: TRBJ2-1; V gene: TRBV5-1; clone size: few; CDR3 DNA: TGCGCCAGCAGCCCCACAGGGGGCTCCTACAATGAGCAGTTCTTC; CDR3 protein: CASSPTGGSYNEQFF
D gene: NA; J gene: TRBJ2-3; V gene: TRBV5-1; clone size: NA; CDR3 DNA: TGCGCCAGCAGCTTGGCTGCTGGCGGGGTTCCCGCAGATACGCAGTATTTT; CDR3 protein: CASSLAAGGVPADTQYF
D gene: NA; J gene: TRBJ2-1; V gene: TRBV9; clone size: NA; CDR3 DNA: TGTGCCAGCAGCGTATCGTTTGAGGGCTCCTACAATGAGCAGTTCTTC; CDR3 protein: CASSVSFEGSYNEQFF
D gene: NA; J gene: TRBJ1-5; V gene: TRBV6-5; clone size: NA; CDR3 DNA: TGTGCCAGCCGGGGGTGGGGTACTGGACAGCCCCAGCATTTT; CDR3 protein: CASRGWGTGQPQHF
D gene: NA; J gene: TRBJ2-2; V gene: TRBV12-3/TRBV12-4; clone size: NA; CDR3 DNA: TGTGCCAGTAGTAACACCGGGGAGCTGTTTTTT; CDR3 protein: CASSNTGELFF
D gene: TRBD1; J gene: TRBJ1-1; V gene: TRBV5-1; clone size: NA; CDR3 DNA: TGCGCCAGCAGCGAGGCCGGGACAGAGGGTGAAGCTTTCTTT; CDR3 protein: CASSEAGTEGEAFF
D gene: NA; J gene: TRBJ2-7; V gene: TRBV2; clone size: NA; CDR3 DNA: TGTGCCAGCAGGGGGGAGACAGCCGACTACGAGCAGTACTTC; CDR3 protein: CASRGETADYEQYF
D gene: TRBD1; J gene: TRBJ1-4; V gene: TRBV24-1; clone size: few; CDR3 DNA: TGTGCCACCAGTGACCCGGGACAGGGAGGTGAAAAACTGTTTTTT; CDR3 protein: CATSDPGQGGEKLFF
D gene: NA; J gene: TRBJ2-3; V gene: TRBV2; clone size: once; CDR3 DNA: TGTGCCAGCAGCAAGACTACAGATACGCAGTATTTT; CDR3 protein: CASSKTTDTQYF
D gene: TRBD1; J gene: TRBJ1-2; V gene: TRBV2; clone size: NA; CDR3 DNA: TGTGCCAGCTTCACAGGGGGCTGGGGCTACACCTTC; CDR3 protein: CASFTGGWGYTF
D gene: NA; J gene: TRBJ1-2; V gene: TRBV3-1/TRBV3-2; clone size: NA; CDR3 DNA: TGTGCCAGCAGCCCCCGGAAGGAGAGCTATGGCTACACCTTC; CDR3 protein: CASSPRKESYGYTF
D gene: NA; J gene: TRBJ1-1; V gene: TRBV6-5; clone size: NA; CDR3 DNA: TGTGCCAGTTACGAAGGGGAGAACACTGAAGCTTTCTTT; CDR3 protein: CASYEGENTEAFF
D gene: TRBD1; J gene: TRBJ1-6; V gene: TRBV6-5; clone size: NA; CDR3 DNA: TGTGCCAGCAAGGAGGGGGCGGATTCACCCCTCCACTTT; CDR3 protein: CASKEGADSPLHF
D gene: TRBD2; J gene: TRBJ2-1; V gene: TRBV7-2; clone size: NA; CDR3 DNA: TGTGCCAGCAGCCCCGGGACTAGCGGCAACTACTACTACAATGAGCAGTTCTTC; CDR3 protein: CASSPGTSGNYYYNEQFF
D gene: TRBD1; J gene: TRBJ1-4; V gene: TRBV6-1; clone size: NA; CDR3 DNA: TGTGCCAGCAGTGAACGGGACAGGGTTAATGAAAAACTGTTTTTT; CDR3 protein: CASSERDRVNEKLFF
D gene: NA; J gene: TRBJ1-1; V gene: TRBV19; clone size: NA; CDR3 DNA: TGTGCCAGTACCTCTTTAACTAGGGGACCTTACACTGAAGCTTTCTTT; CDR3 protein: CASTSLTRGPYTEAFF
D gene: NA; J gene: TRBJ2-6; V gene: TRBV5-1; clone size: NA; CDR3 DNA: TGCGCCAGCAGCGTAGTGAGCTCTGGGGCCAACGTCCTGACTTTC; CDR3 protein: CASSVVSSGANVLTF
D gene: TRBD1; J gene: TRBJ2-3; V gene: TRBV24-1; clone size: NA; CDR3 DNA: TGTGCCACCAGTGTTGGGACAGGGGGAGCGGATACGCAGTATTTT; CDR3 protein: CATSVGTGGADTQYF
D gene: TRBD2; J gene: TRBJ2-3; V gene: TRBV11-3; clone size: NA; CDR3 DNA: TGTGCCAGCAGCTTAGGGAGCGGGGGGGCTTTGGATACGCAGTATTTT; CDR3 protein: CASSLGSGGALDTQYF
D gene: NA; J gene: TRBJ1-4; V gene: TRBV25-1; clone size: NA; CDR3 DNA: TGTGCCAGCAGTGACTCCCGACGGGGGCTTGATGAAAAACTGTTTTTT; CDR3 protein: CASSDSRRGLDEKLFF
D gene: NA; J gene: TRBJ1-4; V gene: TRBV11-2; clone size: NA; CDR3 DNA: TGTGCCAGCAGCTCCAACAGGGTGGCTAATGAAAAACTGTTTTTT; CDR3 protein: CASSSNRVANEKLFF
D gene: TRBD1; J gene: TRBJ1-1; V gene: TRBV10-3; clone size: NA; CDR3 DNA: TGTGCCATCAGCCGACAGGGGGCATCGGACACTGAAGCTTTCTTT; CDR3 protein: CAISRQGASDTEAFF
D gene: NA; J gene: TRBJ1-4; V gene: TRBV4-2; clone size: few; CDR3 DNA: TGTGCCAGCAGCCGGGCAGGGGACACTAATGAAAAACTGTTTTTT; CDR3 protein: CASSRAGDTNEKLFF
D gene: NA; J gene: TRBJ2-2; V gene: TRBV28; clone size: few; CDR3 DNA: TGTGCCAGCCACTCGGGGCGCGGGATCACCGGGGAGCTGTTTTTT; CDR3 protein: CASHSGRGITGELFF
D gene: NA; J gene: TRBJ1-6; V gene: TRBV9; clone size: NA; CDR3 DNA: TGTGCCAGCAGCGTAGCCCCGAACAGGGATTCACCCCTCCACTTT; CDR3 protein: CASSVAPNRDSPLHF